These T cell receptor beta chains were read from a single sample in a study of CD8 T cells in ankylosing spondylitis. A single record per CDR3 protein comes from TCRdb applying MiXCR to the 5' RACE reads. The profile shows 700,000 to 1,000,000 distinct CDR3 sequences, around 11% of them singletons. Sequencing used blood, either unsorted or a sorted T cell fraction (not recorded which). These receptors originate from a male donor with ankylosing spondylitis. Each CDR3 is given with its conserved first and last residue. A D gene is named only where the DNA matches it firmly. Clone size is stated in some rows and not others, as once, few, many or a class when expanded.

J,V,D,size,CDR3,DNA
TRBJ2-3,TRBV20-1,-,few,CSAYPSTSRITDTQYF,TGCAGTGCTTACCCCTCTACTAGCAGAATCACAGATACGCAGTATTTT
TRBJ2-7,TRBV5-4,-,once,CASSFWLLFDSAFYEQYF,TGTGCCAGCAGCTTCTGGCTCCTCTTCGATAGCGCTTTTTACGAGCAGTACTTC
TRBJ1-5,TRBV6-2/TRBV6-3,-,many,CASRTVNQPQHF,TGTGCCAGCCGGACGGTAAATCAGCCCCAGCATTTT
TRBJ1-5,TRBV11-2,TRBD1,many,CASSFRPPGQGLNQPQHF,TGTGCCAGCAGCTTTCGCCCCCCGGGACAGGGCTTGAATCAGCCCCAGCATTTT
TRBJ1-1,TRBV4-2,-,-,CASSQDLAGDREAFF,TGTGCCAGCAGCCAAGATTTGGCAGGGGACCGTGAAGCTTTCTTT
TRBJ1-4,TRBV20-1,-,many,CSAWAGRGTEKLFF,TGCAGTGCGTGGGCTGGCAGGGGAACGGAAAAACTGTTTTTT
TRBJ2-5,TRBV4-3,TRBD2,many,CASSQDRLAGVETQYF,TGCGCCAGCAGCCAAGATCGGCTAGCGGGAGTGGAGACCCAGTACTTC
TRBJ2-5,TRBV12-3/TRBV12-4,-,-,CASSLRETQDF,TGTGCCAGCAGTTTAAGAGAGACCCAGGACTTC
TRBJ1-1,TRBV5-1,-,-,CASSLTGRHLEAFF,TGCGCCAGCAGCCTGACCGGAAGGCACCTTGAAGCTTTCTTT
TRBJ2-1,TRBV29-1,-,-,CSVGLSYNEQFF,TGCAGCGTTGGCCTGTCCTACAATGAGCAGTTCTTC
TRBJ1-1,TRBV5-1,-,-,CASSFGGGGDTEAFF,TGCGCCAGCAGCTTCGGGGGCGGTGGGGACACTGAAGCTTTCTTT
TRBJ2-3,TRBV24-1,TRBD2,many,CATSDSTSGDTQYF,TGTGCCACCAGTGATTCGACTAGCGGAGATACGCAGTATTTT
TRBJ1-3,TRBV4-3,-,many,CASSYTGNSGNTIYF,TGCGCCAGCAGTTACACAGGAAACTCTGGAAACACCATATATTTT
TRBJ1-5,TRBV15,-,-,CATSREGHYNQPQHF,TGTGCCACCAGCAGAGAGGGACACTACAATCAGCCCCAGCATTTT
TRBJ1-1,TRBV2,-,many,CASGGRGNTEAFF,TGTGCCAGCGGCGGTCGGGGGAACACTGAAGCTTTCTTT
TRBJ2-1,TRBV15,TRBD2,few,CATRTSYYNEQFF,TGTGCCACGAGGACTAGTTACTACAATGAGCAGTTCTTC
TRBJ2-7,TRBV29-1,-,-,CSAYRAQREYF,TGCAGCGCATACCGGGCGCAGCGGGAGTACTTC
TRBJ1-4,TRBV20-1,-,many,CSATAPGRNEKLFF,TGCAGTGCTACCGCTCCGGGACGGAATGAAAAACTGTTTTTT
TRBJ2-5,TRBV5-4,-,-,CASSRRSGEEETQYF,TGTGCCAGCAGCAGAAGGAGTGGGGAGGAAGAGACCCAGTACTTC
TRBJ1-6,TRBV4-3,-,few,CASSQDIGPDHSPLHF,TGCGCCAGCAGCCAAGATATTGGTCCGGACCATTCACCCCTCCACTTT
TRBJ1-3,TRBV18,-,-,CASSPTGGKSGNTIYF,TGTGCCAGCTCACCAACGGGGGGGAAGTCTGGAAACACCATATATTTT
TRBJ2-7,TRBV5-5,TRBD2,-,CASSLWREGLYEQYF,TGTGCCAGCAGCTTATGGCGGGAGGGCCTCTACGAGCAGTACTTC
TRBJ2-3,TRBV7-9,TRBD2,-,CASSAALTSESTDTQYF,TGTGCCAGCAGCGCGGCTCTGACTAGCGAAAGCACAGATACGCAGTATTTT
TRBJ2-5,TRBV29-1,-,few,CSAGTRSQETQYF,TGCAGCGCCGGGACAAGGTCTCAAGAGACCCAGTACTTC
TRBJ1-6,TRBV20-1,-,few,CSARDSEVYRRLHF,TGCAGTGCTAGAGATTCGGAGGTATACAGGCGCCTCCACTTT
TRBJ1-2,TRBV18,-,-,CASSPTSATTNYGYTF,TGTGCCAGCTCACCTACCTCAGCCACTACTAACTATGGCTACACCTTC
TRBJ1-2,TRBV7-2,-,few,CASSLTRTAYDGYTF,TGTGCCAGCAGCTTAACCCGGACAGCCTACGATGGCTACACCTTC
TRBJ2-7,TRBV12-3/TRBV12-4,-,few,CASNDQGTSYEQYF,TGTGCCAGCAACGACCAGGGGACCTCCTACGAGCAGTACTTC
TRBJ2-1,TRBV7-6,-,-,CASAPLPGPYNEQFF,TGTGCCAGCGCCCCCCTGCCCGGTCCCTACAATGAGCAGTTCTTC
TRBJ2-5,TRBV20-1,-,many,CSALSWGETQYF,TGCAGTGCTCTTTCATGGGGGGAGACCCAGTACTTC
TRBJ2-7,TRBV29-1,TRBD2,-,CSAMGLVSRRSSYEQYF,TGCAGCGCAATGGGACTAGTATCTCGAAGGAGCTCCTACGAGCAGTACTTC
TRBJ1-2,TRBV5-1,-,-,CASSLEGPGYTF,TGCGCCAGCAGCTTGGAGGGGCCCGGCTACACCTTC